The entry below gives a single T cell receptor (beta chain) sequence along with its context. In this sample, this clonotype turned up many times. Its specific antigen is unknown. The sample holds no much larger clone one base away, and base qualities are not on file. The entry originates in a study of identical twins listed by TCRdb under 2016. Context from the whole study: To test whether fetal clonotypes persist, the study used deep sequencing on TCR alpha and beta repertoires from monozygotic twins, unrelated adults of various ages, and cord blood. To rule out contamination, replicate twin experiments were performed at different times with different library preparation protocols. Study-wide findings and limitations: In monozygotic twins, out-of-frame TCR alpha sharing was systematically underestimated by recombination models, although the models agreed with sharing between unrelated individuals. Fewer insertions were carried by abundant cord blood beta clonotypes, a similar but weaker trend appeared in young adult naive repertoires, and no such trend appeared in memory repertoires. Out-of-frame TCR alpha sequences shared between twins showed an excess of low generation-probability sequences compared with coincidental sharing between unrelated individuals. A weaker excess of twin sharing was found in beta out-of-frame sequences because the signal-to-noise ratio was lowered by fewer shared sequences. Because the same donors could not be followed over many years, the conclusions depended on cross-sectional statistical analysis. Invariant T cells such as MAIT and iNKT could partly confound zero-insertion analyses, although diverse VJ usage argued against such confounding for most clonotypes.

V loses 4 bases of germline sequence and J loses 4 bases, and the interval between the two ends is 4 bases. The CDR3 measures 11 amino acids from cysteine to phenylalanine. The CDR3 DNA has 33 bases and is translated from base 1. Only healthy Caucasian donors were included. Three pairs of female monozygotic twins, all aged 18 to 29 years, were included in the twin cohort. Using Miltenyi CD45RO+ enrichment and human naive T-cell isolation kits, memory (CD45RO+) and naive T cells were isolated from PBMC. The library came from 5' RACE. The instrument was an Illumina HiSeq 2000. A universal primer binding site was added through template switching, and the final cDNA carried a unique molecular identifier so that TCR cDNA molecules could be counted accurately. Specific primers in the conserved constant-segment region were used to synthesize first-strand cDNA for the TCR alpha and beta chains. To control for contamination, each cDNA library was double barcoded with a SMART-Mk sample barcode plus Illumina barcodes. Two successive PCR steps introduced TruSeq adapter sequences along with Illumina sample barcodes. The Illumina HiSeq platform was used with custom primers to sequence TCR alpha and beta cDNA libraries. Per the original workflow: MiGEC was used to process raw reads and extract unique molecular identifiers, and MiXCR was used to find CDR3 positions. Recombination models were inferred per individual with the repgenHMM and IGoR tools using an EM algorithm. The analysis of shared clonotypes was done with the tcR package in R, with sharing normalized by the product of cloneset sizes. To study raw recombination free of thymic and clonal selection effects, out-of-frame nonproductive sequences were analyzed. TCRdb reworked the public reads: Q25 trimming with fastp, MiXCR clone assembly, productive beta chains retained. Records with the same CDR3 protein are collapsed into one entry carrying the most frequent genes and DNA. The V and J calls and clone size are TCRdb's, not the authors'. This sample holds fewer than 350,000 distinct CDR3 sequences; under 9% were observed only once. About 2.1% of the sample rests with the top ten.

The same data also went into a second study, on yellow fever vaccine responses in identical twins. The second publication reports: According to the authors, in identical twins the way T cells responded to vaccination appeared partly convergent and partly personalized. In identical twins, the study followed T cell clones that responded to the vaccine with precision.

The chain is assembled from TRBV12-3 or TRBV12-4 and TRBJ2-5, with the D gene too uncertain to name. This TCR derives from a woman in her late teens or twenties in good health. The sample comprised memory (CD45RO+) T cells sorted from blood. The sample's cell subset or site, from its label and the paper: CD45RO+ enriched T cells. The DNA sequence follows: TGTGCCAGCAGTTCCACAGAGACCCAGTACTTC. It specifies CASSSTETQYF.